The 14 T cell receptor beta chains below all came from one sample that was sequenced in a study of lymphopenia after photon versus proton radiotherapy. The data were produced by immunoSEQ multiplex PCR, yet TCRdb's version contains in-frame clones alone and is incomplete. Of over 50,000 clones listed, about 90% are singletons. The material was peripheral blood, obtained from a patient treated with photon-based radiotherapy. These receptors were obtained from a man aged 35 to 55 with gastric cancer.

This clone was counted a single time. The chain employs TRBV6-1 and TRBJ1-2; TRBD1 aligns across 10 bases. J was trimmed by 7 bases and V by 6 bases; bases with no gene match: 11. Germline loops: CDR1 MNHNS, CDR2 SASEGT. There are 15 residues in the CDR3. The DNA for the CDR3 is TGTGCCAGCAGGGGAGAGGACAGGGGGATGCTTGGCTACACCTTC. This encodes CASRGEDRGMLGYTF.

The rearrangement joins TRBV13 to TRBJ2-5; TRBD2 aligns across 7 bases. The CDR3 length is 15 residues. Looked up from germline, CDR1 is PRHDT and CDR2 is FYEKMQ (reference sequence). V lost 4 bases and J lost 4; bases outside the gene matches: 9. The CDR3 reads CASSSSPSGRETQYF. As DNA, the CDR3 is TGTGCCAGCAGCTCATCCCCTAGCGGTCGAGAGACCCAGTACTTC.

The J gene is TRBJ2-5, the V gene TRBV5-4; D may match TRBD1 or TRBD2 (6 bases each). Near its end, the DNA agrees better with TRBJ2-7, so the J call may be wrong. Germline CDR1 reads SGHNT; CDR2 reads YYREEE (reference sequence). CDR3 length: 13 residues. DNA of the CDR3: TGTGCCACCAACGTGAGGGGGGTCAACGAGCAGTACTTC. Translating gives CATNVRGVNEQYF.

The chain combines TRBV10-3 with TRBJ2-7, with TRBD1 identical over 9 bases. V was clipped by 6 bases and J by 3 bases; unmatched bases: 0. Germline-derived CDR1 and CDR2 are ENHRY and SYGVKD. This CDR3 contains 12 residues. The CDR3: CAIRTGGYEQYF. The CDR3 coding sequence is TGTGCCATCAGGACAGGGGGCTACGAGCAGTACTTC.

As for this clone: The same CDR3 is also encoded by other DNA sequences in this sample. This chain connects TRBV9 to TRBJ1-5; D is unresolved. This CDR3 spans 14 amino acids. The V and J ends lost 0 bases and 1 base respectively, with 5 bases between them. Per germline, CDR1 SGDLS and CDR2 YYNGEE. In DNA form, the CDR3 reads TGTGCCAGCAGCGTAGATGGCAGCAATCAGCCCCAGCATTTT. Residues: CASSVDGSNQPQHF.

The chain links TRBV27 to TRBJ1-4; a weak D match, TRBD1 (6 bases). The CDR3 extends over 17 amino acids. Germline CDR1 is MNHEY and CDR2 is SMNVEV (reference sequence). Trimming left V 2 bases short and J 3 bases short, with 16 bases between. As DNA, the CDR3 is TGTGCCAGCAGTTTAGCGGGCCAGGGGCGAGCTAATGAAAAACTGTTTTTT. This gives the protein CASSLAGQGRANEKLFF.

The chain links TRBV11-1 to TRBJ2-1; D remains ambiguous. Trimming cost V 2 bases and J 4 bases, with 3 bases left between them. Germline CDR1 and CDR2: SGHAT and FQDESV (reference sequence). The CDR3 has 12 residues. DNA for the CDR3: TGTGCCAGCAGCTTACCGTACAATGAGCAGTTCTTC. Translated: CASSLPYNEQFF.

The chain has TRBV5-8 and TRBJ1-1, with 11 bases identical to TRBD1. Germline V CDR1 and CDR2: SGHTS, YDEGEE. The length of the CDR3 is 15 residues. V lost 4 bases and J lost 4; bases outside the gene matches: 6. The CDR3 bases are TGTGCCAGCAGCCCCCGGGACAGGGGGGGCACTGAAGCTTTCTTT. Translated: CASSPRDRGGTEAFF.

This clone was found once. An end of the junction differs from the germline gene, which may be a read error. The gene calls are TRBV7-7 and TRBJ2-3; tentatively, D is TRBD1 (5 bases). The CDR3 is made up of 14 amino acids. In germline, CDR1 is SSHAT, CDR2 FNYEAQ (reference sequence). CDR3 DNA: TGTGCTAGCAGCTTGGGGCAACCCGGAGATACGCAGTATTTT. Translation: CASSLGQPGDTQYF.

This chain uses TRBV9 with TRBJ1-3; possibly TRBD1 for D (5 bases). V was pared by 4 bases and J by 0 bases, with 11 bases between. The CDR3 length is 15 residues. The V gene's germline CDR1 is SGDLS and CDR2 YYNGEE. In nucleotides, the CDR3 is TGTGCCAGCAGCCCCCTCCAGGGCTCTGGAAACACCATATATTTT. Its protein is CASSPLQGSGNTIYF.

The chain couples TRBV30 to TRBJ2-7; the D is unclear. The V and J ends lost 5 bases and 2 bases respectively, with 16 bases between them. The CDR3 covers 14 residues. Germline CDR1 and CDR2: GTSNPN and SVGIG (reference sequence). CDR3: CAWDLDGRPYEQYF. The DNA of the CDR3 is TGTGCCTGGGACCTAGACGGGCGCCCCTACGAGCAGTACTTC.

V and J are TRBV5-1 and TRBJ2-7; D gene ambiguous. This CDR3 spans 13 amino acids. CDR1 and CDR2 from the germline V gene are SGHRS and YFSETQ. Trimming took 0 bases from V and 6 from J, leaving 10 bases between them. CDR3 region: CASSLALEGEQYF. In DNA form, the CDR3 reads TGCGCCAGCAGCTTGGCCTTGGAAGGCGAGCAGTACTTC.

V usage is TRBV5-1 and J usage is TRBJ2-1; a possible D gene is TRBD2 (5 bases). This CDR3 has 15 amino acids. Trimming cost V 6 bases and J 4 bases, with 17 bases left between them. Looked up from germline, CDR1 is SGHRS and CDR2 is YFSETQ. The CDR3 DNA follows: TGCGCCAGCACTACCGGGTGGGAGTCATACAATGAGCAGTTCTTC. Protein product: CASTTGWESYNEQFF.

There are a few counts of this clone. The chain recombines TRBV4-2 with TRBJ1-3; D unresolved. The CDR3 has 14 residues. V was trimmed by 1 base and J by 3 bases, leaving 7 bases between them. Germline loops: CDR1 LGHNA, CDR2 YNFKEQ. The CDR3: CASSQGTVGNTIYF. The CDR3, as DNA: TGTGCCAGCAGCCAAGGGACTGTTGGAAACACCATATATTTT.